This T cell receptor beta chain was recorded in a study of human T cells and chemical hapten exposure. Study-level information: Sensitization employed 2% DPC on approximately 2 cm by approximately 2 cm of upper inner arm skin.

A single record per CDR3 protein comes from TCRdb applying MiXCR to the RACE reads. The repertoire holds almost 40,000 distinct CDR3 sequences, with more than 8% as singletons. The sample's time point: patch test 3, about 24 weeks after DPC sensitization. Regarding treatment: therapeutic diphenylcyclopropenone sensitization with weekly scalp DPC. Unfractionated whole blood yielded total RNA. This clonotype has only a few counts. This sequence was found in a man aged 45-60 years with alopecia areata. Some clones in this sample may be carry-over from other donors' samples. Sequencing was performed on whole blood, taken in connection with sensitization to the hapten diphenylcyclopropenone (DPC).

CDR3 sequence: CASSLWEGGNTIYF. Here the CDR3 DNA reads TGTGCCAGCAGTTTATGGGAGGGCGGGAACACCATATATTTT. V usage is TRBV12-3 or TRBV12-4 and J usage is TRBJ1-3; D unclear. The CDR3 has 14 residues. Trimming cost V 2 bases and J 7 bases, with 12 bases left between them.